These 21 T cell receptor beta chains were sequenced from one sample in a study of T cell responses to AZD1222 COVID-19 vaccine. Repertoires were generated with immunoSEQ multiplex PCR, while TCRdb's copy carries only in-frame clones and drops some. The sample shows about 150,000 clones, 80% to 95% of them seen only once. This specimen was peripheral blood, taken 28 days after the second AZD1222 dose. The receptors originated from an adult who received the AZD1222 COVID-19 vaccine.

This clone was found once. As DNA, the CDR3 is TGTGCCACCAGTGACCCTATCGAACCGGGGCCTGGGGCCAACGTCCTGACTTTC. Translation: CATSDPIEPGPGANVLTF. V is TRBV24-1 and J is TRBJ2-6; D assignment may be TRBD1 or TRBD2 (5 bases each). Germline values: CDR1 KGHDR, CDR2 SFDVKD. Deletions cut 4 bases from V and 2 bases from J, with 17 bases between. The length of the CDR3 is 18 residues.

In its sample, this clone was seen a few times. The gene calls are TRBV7-2 and TRBJ2-7; D gene unclear. CDR3 length equals 14 residues. V lost 1 base to trimming and J lost 0 bases, with 7 bases between them. Per germline, CDR1 SGHTA and CDR2 FQGNSA. DNA of the CDR3: TGTGCCAGCAGCTTAGTAAGATCCTCCTACGAGCAGTACTTC. It codes for CASSLVRSSYEQYF.

This clone was observed a single time. The chain has TRBV5-1 and TRBJ1-2, with 7 positions matching TRBD1. Germline CDR1 and CDR2: SGHRS and YFSETQ. This CDR3 spans 13 amino acids. After removal of 4 bases from V and 3 bases from J, the junction contained 3 bases not matched to a gene. DNA of the CDR3: TGCGCCAGCAGCAGGACAGGAGACTATGGCTACACCTTC. Amino acid sequence: CASSRTGDYGYTF.

In its sample, this clone was seen once. The chain uses TRBV7-7 and TRBJ2-1; D gene ambiguous. Per germline, CDR1 SSHAT and CDR2 FNYEAQ (reference sequence). The CDR3 sequence is 12 residues long. V lost 4 bases to trimming and J lost 8 bases, with 9 bases between them. CDR3: CASSSDSHEQFF. In DNA form, the CDR3 reads TGTGCCAGCAGCTCCGATAGCCATGAGCAGTTCTTC.

V and J are TRBV24-1 and TRBJ1-1, with TRBD1 matching 7 bases. Germline CDR1 and CDR2: KGHDR and SFDVKD. Trimming removed 7 bases from V and 5 bases from J; junction bases left unmatched: 9. There are 14 residues in the CDR3. As DNA, the CDR3 is TGTGCCACCAGGCAGACAGGGTCCGGAACTGAAGCTTTCTTT. It translates to CATRQTGSGTEAFF.

The chain employs TRBV18 and TRBJ1-3; D is unresolved. The CDR3 contains 16 residues. CDR1 is KGHSH and CDR2 is LQKENI in the germline V gene. Trimming took 1 base from V and 0 from J, leaving 10 bases between them. CDR3 coding DNA: TGTGCCAGCTCACCACGGCCGAAGAACTCTGGAAACACCATATATTTT. As protein: CASSPRPKNSGNTIYF.

The chain recombines TRBV7-6 with TRBJ2-2; TRBD1 or TRBD2 may be the D gene (6 bases each). Trimming removed 5 bases at V and 3 bases at J, with 16 bases between. The CDR3 covers 16 residues. Germline-derived CDR1 and CDR2 are SGHVS and FNYEAQ. The CDR3 DNA reads as TGTGCCAGCAGCACTAGGGGGGCGCCAGACACCGGGGAGCTGTTTTTT. This encodes CASSTRGAPDTGELFF.

CDR3 nucleotide sequence: TGTGCCAGCAGCACGGACAGGGAGACGAACACTGAAGCTTTCTTT. It translates to CASSTDRETNTEAFF. V and J are TRBV28 and TRBJ1-1; 8 bases agree with TRBD1. The CDR3 totals 15 residues. CDR1 and CDR2 (germline): MDHEN, SYDVKM. Trimming took 6 bases from V and 1 from J; bases not matched to a gene: 7.

The gene calls are TRBV29-1 and TRBJ1-2, with TRBD1 identical over 10 bases. The germline CDR1 and CDR2 sequences are SQVTM and ANQGSEA. J was trimmed by 5 bases and V by 5 bases; bases with no gene match: 5. The CDR3 length is 13 residues. The chain's CDR3 is CSVRDRGGYGYTF. CDR3 bases: TGCAGCGTTCGGGACAGGGGAGGGTATGGCTACACCTTC.

As regards this clone: Mismatch with germline at one junction end may stem from a read error. The rearrangement uses TRBV29-1 and TRBJ1-2; a possible D gene is TRBD1 (5 bases). Germline lookup yields CDR1 SQVTM and CDR2 ANQGSEA. This CDR3 spans 15 amino acids. In DNA form, the CDR3 reads TGCAGCGTCGAAGGGGAGCGGGGACTAGGTGGTGGCTACACCTTC. Amino acid sequence: CSVEGERGLGGGYTF.

This clone was recorded a few times. This CDR3 is also generated by other DNA sequences in the sample. CDR3 DNA: TGTGCCAGCAGTTTGGGGGGTTCCTATGGCTACACCTTC. Protein sequence: CASSLGGSYGYTF. This sequence joins TRBV12-3 or TRBV12-4 and TRBJ1-2; perhaps TRBD1 as D (5 bases). CDR3 length: 13 residues. The V end lost 3 bases, the J end lost 4 bases, and 9 bases lay between the germline ends.

This rearrangement joins TRBV6-2 or TRBV6-3 to TRBJ2-3; TRBD2 aligns across 7 bases. Germline values: CDR1 MNHEY, CDR2 SVGEGT. Trimming cost V 5 bases and J 2 bases; bases outside gene matches: 10. This CDR3 is 16 amino acids long. The CDR3 loop is CASSQPGGSTTDTQYF. The DNA for the CDR3 is TGTGCCAGCAGTCAACCGGGAGGCAGTACCACAGATACGCAGTATTTT.

The chain is built from TRBV7-9 and TRBJ1-1, with D maybe TRBD1 (5 bases). Looked up from germline, CDR1 is SEHNR and CDR2 is FQNEAQ (reference sequence). CDR3 length equals 14 residues. V dropped 4 bases and J dropped 3 bases, with 12 bases sitting between them. This CDR3 reads CASSSLGGDTEAFF. CDR3 nucleotides: TGTGCCAGCAGCTCCCTTGGGGGGGACACTGAAGCTTTCTTT.

V usage is TRBV12-5 and J usage is TRBJ1-6, with 9 bases that match TRBD1. Per germline, CDR1 LGHNT and CDR2 FRNRAP. With 7 bases clipped from V and 8 bases from J, the junction kept 3 bases outside the gene matches. CDR3 length equals 13 residues. CDR3 protein: CASAWTGDSPLHF. The DNA for the CDR3 is TGTGCTAGTGCGTGGACAGGGGATTCACCCCTCCACTTT.

The chain joins TRBV4-1 to TRBJ1-6; 7 nucleotides align to TRBD1. V lost 0 bases and J lost 8; bases outside the gene matches: 7. The CDR3 length is 16 residues. CDR1 and CDR2 (germline): MGHRA, YSYEKL. The CDR3 here is CASSQDSRDSDSPLHF. CDR3 bases: TGCGCCAGCAGCCAAGATTCTCGGGACAGTGATTCACCCCTCCACTTT.

The J gene is TRBJ1-1, the V gene TRBV27, with D unclear. The CDR3 spans 13 residues. The germline V gene encodes CDR1 MNHEY and CDR2 SMNVEV (reference sequence). Trimming took 5 bases from V and 2 from J, leaving 9 bases between them. This CDR3 is CASSLRRNTEAFF. The DNA of the CDR3 is TGTGCCAGCAGTCTCAGGAGAAACACTGAAGCTTTCTTT.

This clone turned up a few times. J is TRBJ2-1 and V is TRBV24-1, with 8 bases identical to TRBD1. Germline assignment: CDR1 KGHDR and CDR2 SFDVKD. J gave up 5 bases and V 1 base, and 3 bases lay outside the gene matches. The length of the CDR3 is 15 residues. In DNA form, the CDR3 reads TGTGCCACCAGTGATTTTGAACAGGGGGACAATGAGCAGTTCTTC. This codes for CATSDFEQGDNEQFF.

The gene calls are TRBV5-1 and TRBJ2-5; D gene unclear. The V end was cut by 7 bases, the J end by 0 bases, with 7 bases between. CDR1 SGHRS and CDR2 YFSETQ come from the germline V gene. The length of the CDR3 is 12 residues. CDR3 region: CASAKYQETQYF. CDR3 nucleotide sequence: TGCGCCAGCGCTAAGTACCAAGAGACCCAGTACTTC.

The rearrangement uses TRBV28 and TRBJ1-2; 8 nucleotides match TRBD1. J lost 2 bases, V lost 2 bases, and 4 bases had no gene match. Per germline, CDR1 MDHEN and CDR2 SYDVKM. CDR3 size: 15 residues. The CDR3 protein is CASSLPRTGNYGYTF. The CDR3 DNA reads TGTGCCAGCAGTTTACCCCGGACAGGGAACTATGGCTACACCTTC.

J is TRBJ1-1 and V is TRBV7-9; 7 nucleotides align to TRBD1. The CDR3 extends over 15 amino acids. Germline V gene lookup returns CDR1 SEHNR and CDR2 FQNEAQ (reference sequence). V shed 5 bases and J 5 bases; nucleotides not matched to a gene: 11. The CDR3 sequence is CASSPYRDRLTEAFF. For the CDR3, the DNA is TGTGCCAGCAGCCCATACCGGGACAGACTTACTGAAGCTTTCTTT. The full variable domain, in which reference TRBV7-9 and TRBJ1-1 provide the parts outside the CDR3, is DTGVSQNPRHKITKRGQNVTFRCDPISEHNRLYWYRQTLGQGPEFLTYFQNEAQLEKSRLLSDRFSAERPKGSFSTLEIQRTEQGDSAMYLCASSPYRDRLTEAFFGQGTRLTVV.

This rearrangement joins TRBV3-1 (or the pseudogene TRBV3-2) to TRBJ2-7; D could derive from TRBD1 or TRBD2 (5 bases each). This CDR3 is 14 amino acids long. CDR1 and CDR2 from the germline V gene are LGHDT and YNNKEL (reference sequence). V was cut by 7 bases and J by 2 bases, with 15 bases left in between. CDR3 loop: CASTPRDGTYEQYF. CDR3 DNA: TGTGCCAGCACCCCCCGGGACGGTACCTACGAGCAGTACTTC.